This entry is about one T cell receptor (beta chain). Extraction and reverse transcription of RNA yielded cDNA as the sequencing template. The assay was immunoSEQ multiplex PCR, and TCRdb's table has in-frame clones only and misses some. The table has about 130,000 clones, 50% to 60% seen once. V lost 3 bases and J 6 bases, leaving 5 bases between the germline ends. CDR3 size: 11 residues. Germline values: CDR1 LNHDA, CDR2 SQIVND (reference sequence). Those with alopecia areata gave lesional scalp punch biopsies and peripheral blood. This sample stems from a study of CD8+ T cells in alopecia areata. The overall study: Oral tofacitinib, 5 to 10 mg twice daily, was given in an open-label trial.

The source material was CD4+ T cells sorted from blood, sampled at week 0. The sequence derives from a human donor with alopecia areata. This rearrangement joins TRBV19 to TRBJ1-2; D gene unclear. CDR3 bases: TGTGCCAGTAGTATCTTTGATGGCTACACCTTC. Encoded protein: CASSIFDGYTF.